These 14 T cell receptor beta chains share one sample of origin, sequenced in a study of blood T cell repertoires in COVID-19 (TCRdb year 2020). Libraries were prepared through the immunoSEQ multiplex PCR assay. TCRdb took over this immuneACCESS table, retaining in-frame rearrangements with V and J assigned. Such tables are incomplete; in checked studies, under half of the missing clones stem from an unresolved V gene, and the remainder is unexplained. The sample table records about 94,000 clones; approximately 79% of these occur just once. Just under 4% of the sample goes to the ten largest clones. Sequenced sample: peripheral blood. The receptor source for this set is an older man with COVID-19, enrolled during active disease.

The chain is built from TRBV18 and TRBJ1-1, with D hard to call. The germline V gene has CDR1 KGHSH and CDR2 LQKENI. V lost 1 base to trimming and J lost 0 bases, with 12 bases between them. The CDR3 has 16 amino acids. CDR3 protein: CASSPLIPGMNTEAFF. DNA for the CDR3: TGTGCCAGCTCACCACTAATCCCCGGGATGAACACTGAAGCTTTCTTT.

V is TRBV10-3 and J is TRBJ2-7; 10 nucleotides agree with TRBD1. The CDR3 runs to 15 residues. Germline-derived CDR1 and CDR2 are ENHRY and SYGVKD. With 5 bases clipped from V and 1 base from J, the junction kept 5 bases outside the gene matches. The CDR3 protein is CAISLDRGRSYEQYF. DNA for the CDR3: TGTGCCATCAGTTTGGACAGGGGGAGGTCCTACGAGCAGTACTTC.

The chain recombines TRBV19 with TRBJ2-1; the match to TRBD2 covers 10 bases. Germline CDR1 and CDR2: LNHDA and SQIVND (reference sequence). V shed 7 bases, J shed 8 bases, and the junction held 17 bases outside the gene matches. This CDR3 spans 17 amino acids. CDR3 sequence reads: CASTNRASGSLADEQFF. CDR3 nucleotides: TGTGCCAGTACCAATAGGGCTAGCGGGAGTTTAGCCGATGAGCAGTTCTTC.

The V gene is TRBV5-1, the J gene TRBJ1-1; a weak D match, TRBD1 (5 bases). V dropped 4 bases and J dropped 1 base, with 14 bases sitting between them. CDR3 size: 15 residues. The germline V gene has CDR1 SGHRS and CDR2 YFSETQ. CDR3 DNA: TGCGCCAGCAGCCTCGAACCCGGACAGAACACTGAAGCTTTCTTT. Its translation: CASSLEPGQNTEAFF.

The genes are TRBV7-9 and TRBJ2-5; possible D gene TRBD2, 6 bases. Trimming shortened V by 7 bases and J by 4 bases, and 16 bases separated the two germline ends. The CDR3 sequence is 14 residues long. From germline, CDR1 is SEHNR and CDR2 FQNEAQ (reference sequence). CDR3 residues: CASTDGSRGETQYF. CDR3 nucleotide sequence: TGTGCCAGCACTGACGGGAGTCGGGGAGAGACCCAGTACTTC.

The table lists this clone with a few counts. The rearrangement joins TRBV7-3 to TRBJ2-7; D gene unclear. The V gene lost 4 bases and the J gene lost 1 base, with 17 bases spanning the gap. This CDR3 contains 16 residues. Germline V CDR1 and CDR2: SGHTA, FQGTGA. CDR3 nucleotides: TGTGCCAGCAGCTCGATATACAAAACGCCTTCCTACGAGCAGTACTTC. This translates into CASSSIYKTPSYEQYF.

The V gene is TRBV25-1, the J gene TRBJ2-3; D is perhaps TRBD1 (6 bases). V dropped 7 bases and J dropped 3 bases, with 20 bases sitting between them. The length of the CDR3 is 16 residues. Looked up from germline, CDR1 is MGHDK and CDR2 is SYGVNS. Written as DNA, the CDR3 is TGTGCCAGCACAGAAAAAACAGGGTGGGGAACAGATACGCAGTATTTT. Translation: CASTEKTGWGTDTQYF.

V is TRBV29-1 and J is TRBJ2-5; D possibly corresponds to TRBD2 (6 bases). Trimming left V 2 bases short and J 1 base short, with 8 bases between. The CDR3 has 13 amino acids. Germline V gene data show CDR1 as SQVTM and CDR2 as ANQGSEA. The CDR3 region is CSVEIAAQETQYF. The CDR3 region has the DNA TGCAGCGTTGAAATAGCGGCCCAAGAGACCCAGTACTTC.

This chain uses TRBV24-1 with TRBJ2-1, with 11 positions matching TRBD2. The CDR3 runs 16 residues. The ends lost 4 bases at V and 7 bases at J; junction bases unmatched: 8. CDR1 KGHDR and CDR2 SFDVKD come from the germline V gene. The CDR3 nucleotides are TGTGCCACCAGTGAAACCGGGACTAGCGGAGGGAATGAGCAGTTCTTC. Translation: CATSETGTSGGNEQFF.

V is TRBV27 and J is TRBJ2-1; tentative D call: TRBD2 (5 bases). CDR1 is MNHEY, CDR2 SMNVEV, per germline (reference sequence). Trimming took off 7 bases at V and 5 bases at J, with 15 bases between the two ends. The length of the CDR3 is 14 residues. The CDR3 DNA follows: TGTGCCAGCACCCCAACTAGTCTGAACAATGAGCAGTTCTTC. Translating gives CASTPTSLNNEQFF.

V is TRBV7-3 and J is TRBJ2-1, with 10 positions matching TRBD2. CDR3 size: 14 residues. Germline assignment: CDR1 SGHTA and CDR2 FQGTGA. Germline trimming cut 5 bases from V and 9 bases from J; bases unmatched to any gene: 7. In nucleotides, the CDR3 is TGTGCCAGCAGCCCCGTTAGCGGGAGGCTTGAGCAGTTCTTC. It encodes CASSPVSGRLEQFF.

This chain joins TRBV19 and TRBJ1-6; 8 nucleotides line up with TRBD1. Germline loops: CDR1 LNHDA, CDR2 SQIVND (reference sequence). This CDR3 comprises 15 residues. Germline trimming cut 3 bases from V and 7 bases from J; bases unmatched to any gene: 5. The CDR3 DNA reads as TGTGCCAGTAGTATTCAACGACAGGGGAATTCACCCCTCCACTTT. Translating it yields CASSIQRQGNSPLHF.

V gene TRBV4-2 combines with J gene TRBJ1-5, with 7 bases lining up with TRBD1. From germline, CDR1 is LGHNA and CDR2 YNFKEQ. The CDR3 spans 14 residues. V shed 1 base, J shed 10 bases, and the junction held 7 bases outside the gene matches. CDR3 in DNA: TGTGCCAGCAGCCAAGGTCTACAGGGGTTCCCCCAGCATTTT. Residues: CASSQGLQGFPQHF.

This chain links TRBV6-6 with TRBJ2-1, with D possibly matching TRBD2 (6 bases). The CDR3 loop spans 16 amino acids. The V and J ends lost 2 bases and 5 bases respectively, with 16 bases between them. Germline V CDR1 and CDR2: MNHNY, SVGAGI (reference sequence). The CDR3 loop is CASSYVALARNNEQFF. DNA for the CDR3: TGTGCCAGCAGTTACGTCGCGCTAGCGCGGAACAATGAGCAGTTCTTC.